This paragraph covers one T cell receptor (beta chain) sequence. One junction end disagrees with the germline gene, perhaps due to a read error. TCRbeta library preparation incorporated unique molecular identifiers. TCRdb independently ran MiXCR on the PCR reads; one entry per CDR3 protein. The sample gives 440,000 or so distinct CDR3 sequences, approximately 41% of which show up once; roughly a quarter is in the top ten. This specimen belongs to a study of T-cell reconstitution after alpha-beta-depleted transplantation in children. The CDR3 is made up of 14 amino acids. Germline lookup yields CDR1 SQVTM and CDR2 ANQGSEA.

This chain links TRBV29-1 with TRBJ2-3, with a tentative D call TRBD1 (6 bases). The sequenced sample was PBMCs, obtained before TCRalphabeta/CD19-depleted stem cell transplant. This receptor was taken from a girl aged 2 to 9 with aplastic anemia, due to receive a stem cell transplant. CDR3 bases: TGCAGCGCTGAATTCACACAGGGCGACTATACGCAGTATTTT. It translates to CSAEFTQGDYTQYF.